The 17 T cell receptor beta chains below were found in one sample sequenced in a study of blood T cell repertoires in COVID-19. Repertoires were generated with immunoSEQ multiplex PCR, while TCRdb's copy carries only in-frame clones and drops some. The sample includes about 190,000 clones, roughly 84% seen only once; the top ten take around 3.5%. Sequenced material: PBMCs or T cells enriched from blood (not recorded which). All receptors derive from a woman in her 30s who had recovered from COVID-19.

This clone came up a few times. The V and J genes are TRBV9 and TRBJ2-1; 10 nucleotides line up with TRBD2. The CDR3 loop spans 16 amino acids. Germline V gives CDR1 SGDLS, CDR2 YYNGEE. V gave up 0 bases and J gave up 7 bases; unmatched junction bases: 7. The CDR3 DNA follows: TGTGCCAGCAGCGTAGGTTCTAGCGGGAGAGATAATGAGCAGTTCTTC. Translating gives CASSVGSSGRDNEQFF.

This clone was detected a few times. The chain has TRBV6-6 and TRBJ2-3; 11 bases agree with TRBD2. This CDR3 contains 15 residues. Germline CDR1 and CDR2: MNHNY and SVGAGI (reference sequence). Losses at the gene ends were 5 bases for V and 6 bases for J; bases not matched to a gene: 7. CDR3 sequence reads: CASSRVAGGRDTQYF. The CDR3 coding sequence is TGTGCCAGCAGTCGCGTAGCGGGAGGGAGGGATACGCAGTATTTT.

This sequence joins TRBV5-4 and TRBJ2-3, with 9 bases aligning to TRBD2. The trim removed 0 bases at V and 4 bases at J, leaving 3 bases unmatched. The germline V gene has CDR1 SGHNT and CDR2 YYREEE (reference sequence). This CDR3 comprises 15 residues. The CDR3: CASSLAAGGSDTQYF. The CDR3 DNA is TGTGCCAGCAGCTTGGCGGCGGGGGGGTCAGATACGCAGTATTTT.

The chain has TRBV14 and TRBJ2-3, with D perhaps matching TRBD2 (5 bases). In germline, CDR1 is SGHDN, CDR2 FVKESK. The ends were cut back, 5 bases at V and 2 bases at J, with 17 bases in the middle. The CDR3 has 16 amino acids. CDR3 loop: CASSYLKRDYTDTQYF. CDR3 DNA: TGTGCCAGCAGCTACCTCAAACGAGACTACACAGATACGCAGTATTTT.

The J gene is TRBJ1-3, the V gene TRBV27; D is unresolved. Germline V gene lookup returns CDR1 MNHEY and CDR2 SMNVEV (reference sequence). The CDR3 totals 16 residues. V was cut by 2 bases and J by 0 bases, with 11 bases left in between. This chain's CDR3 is CASSLRGLDSGNTIYF. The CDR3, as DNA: TGTGCCAGCAGTTTAAGAGGTTTGGACTCTGGAAACACCATATATTTT.

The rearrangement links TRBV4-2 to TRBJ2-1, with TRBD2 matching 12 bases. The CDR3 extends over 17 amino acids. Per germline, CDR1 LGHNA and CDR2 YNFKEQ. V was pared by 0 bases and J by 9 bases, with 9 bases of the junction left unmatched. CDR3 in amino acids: CASSQEWGLAGQGEQFF. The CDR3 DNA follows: TGTGCCAGCAGCCAAGAGTGGGGACTAGCGGGTCAGGGTGAGCAGTTCTTC.

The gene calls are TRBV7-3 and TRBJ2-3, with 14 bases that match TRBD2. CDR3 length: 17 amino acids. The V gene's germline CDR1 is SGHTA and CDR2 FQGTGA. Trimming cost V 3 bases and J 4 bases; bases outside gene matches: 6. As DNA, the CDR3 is TGTGCCAGCAGCTTGATGGGACTAGCGGGAGTGGCAGATACGCAGTATTTT. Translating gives CASSLMGLAGVADTQYF.

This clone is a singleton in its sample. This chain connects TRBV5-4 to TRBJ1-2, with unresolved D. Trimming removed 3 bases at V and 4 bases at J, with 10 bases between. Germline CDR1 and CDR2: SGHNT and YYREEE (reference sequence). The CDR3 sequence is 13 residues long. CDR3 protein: CASSSTRFYGYTF. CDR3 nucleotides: TGTGCCAGCAGCTCGACAAGATTCTATGGCTACACCTTC.

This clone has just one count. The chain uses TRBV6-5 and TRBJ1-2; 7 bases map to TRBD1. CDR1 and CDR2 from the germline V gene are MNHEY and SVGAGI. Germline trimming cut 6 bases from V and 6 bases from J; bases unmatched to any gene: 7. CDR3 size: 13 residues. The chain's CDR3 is CASSVTGRDGYTF. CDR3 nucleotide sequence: TGTGCCAGCAGCGTGACAGGGCGGGATGGCTACACCTTC.

The CDR3 DNA reads TGTGCCAGCAGCCAAGAGAGGGCGGGAGACTACACAGATACGCAGTATTTT. It encodes CASSQERAGDYTDTQYF. The rearrangement joins TRBV4-2 to TRBJ2-3; 7 bases agree with TRBD2. The germline V gene encodes CDR1 LGHNA and CDR2 YNFKEQ. The CDR3 extends over 17 amino acids. V trimming: 0 bases; J trimming: 2 bases; junction bases outside the gene matches: 8.

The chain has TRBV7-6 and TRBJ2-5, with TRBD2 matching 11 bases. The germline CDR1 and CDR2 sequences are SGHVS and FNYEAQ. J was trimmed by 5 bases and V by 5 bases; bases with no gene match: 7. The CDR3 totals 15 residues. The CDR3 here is CASSETSGSGETQYF. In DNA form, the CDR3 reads TGTGCCAGCAGCGAAACTAGCGGGAGCGGTGAGACCCAGTACTTC. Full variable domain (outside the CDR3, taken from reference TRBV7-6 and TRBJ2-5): GAGVSQSPRYKVTKRGQDVALRCDPISGHVSLYWYRQALGQGPEFLTYFNYEAQQDKSGLPNDRFSAERPEGSISTLTIQRTEQRDSAMYRCASSETSGSGETQYFGPGTRLLVL.

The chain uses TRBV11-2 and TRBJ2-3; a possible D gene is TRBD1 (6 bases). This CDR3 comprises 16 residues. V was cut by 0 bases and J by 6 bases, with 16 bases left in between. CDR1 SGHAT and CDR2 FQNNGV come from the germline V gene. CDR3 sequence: CASSLDHGRGTDTQYF. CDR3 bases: TGTGCCAGCAGCTTAGATCATGGCAGGGGTACGGATACGCAGTATTTT.

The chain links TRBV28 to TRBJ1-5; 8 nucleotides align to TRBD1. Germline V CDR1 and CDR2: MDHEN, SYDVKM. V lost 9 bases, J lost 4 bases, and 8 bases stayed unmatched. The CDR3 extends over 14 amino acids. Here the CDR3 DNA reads TGTGCCAGTCGGACAGGGTTCCCTAATCAGCCCCAGCATTTT. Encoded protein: CASRTGFPNQPQHF.

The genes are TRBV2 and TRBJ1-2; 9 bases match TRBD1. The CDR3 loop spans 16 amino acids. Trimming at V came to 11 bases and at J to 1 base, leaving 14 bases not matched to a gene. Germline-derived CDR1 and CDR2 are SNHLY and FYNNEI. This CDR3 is CAGQGGTGKYNYGYTF. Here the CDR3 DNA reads TGTGCCGGCCAGGGGGGGACAGGGAAATATAACTATGGCTACACCTTC.

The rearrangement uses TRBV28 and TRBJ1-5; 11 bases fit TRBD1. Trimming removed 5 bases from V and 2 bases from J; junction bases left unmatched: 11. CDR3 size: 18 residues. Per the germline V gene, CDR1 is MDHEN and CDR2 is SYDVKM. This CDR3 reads CASSPRTGGLWGNQPQHF. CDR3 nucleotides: TGTGCCAGCAGTCCAAGGACAGGGGGCCTTTGGGGCAATCAGCCCCAGCATTTT. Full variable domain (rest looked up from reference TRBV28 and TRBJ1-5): DVKVTQSSRYLVKRTGEKVFLECVQDMDHENMFWYRQDPGLGLRLIYFSYDVKMKEKGDIPEGYSVSREKKERFSLILESASTNQTSMYLCASSPRTGGLWGNQPQHFGDGTRLSIL.

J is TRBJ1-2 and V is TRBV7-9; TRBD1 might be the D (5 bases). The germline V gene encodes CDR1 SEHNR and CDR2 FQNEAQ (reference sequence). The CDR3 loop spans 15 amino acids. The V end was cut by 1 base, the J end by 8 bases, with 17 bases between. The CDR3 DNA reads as TGTGCCAGCAGCTTAGGATTGGGGGGAGGCGGCGGCTACACCTTC. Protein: CASSLGLGGGGGYTF. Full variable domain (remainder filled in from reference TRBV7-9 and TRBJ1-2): DTGVSQNPRHKITKRGQNVTFRCDPISEHNRLYWYRQTLGQGPEFLTYFQNEAQLEKSRLLSDRFSAERPKGSFSTLEIQRTEQGDSAMYLCASSLGLGGGGGYTFGSGTRLTVV.

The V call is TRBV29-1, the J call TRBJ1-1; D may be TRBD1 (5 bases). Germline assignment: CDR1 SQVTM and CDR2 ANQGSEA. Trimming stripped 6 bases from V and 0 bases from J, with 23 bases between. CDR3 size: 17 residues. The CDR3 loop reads CSVLGVGEKGVNTEAFF. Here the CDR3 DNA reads TGCAGCGTCCTTGGGGTGGGCGAGAAAGGGGTGAACACTGAAGCTTTCTTT.